The 20 T cell receptor beta chains presented below share a single source sample, sequenced in a study of T-cell reconstitution after alpha-beta-depleted transplantation in children. Unique molecular identifiers were used to barcode this TCRbeta library. TCRdb itself ran the PCR reads through MiXCR, one entry per CDR3 protein. The sample has 250,000 to 400,000 distinct CDR3 sequences, around 25% seen once. The sequences come from PBMCs, mostly from graft donor cells, collected 180 days after TCRalphabeta/CD19-depleted stem cell transplant. The receptor source for this set is a male patient younger than 18 who had a stem cell transplant for acute lymphoblastic leukemia, so the T cells may come from the graft donor.

The chain couples TRBV5-1 to TRBJ2-7; possible D gene TRBD2, 5 bases. Germline assignment: CDR1 SGHRS and CDR2 YFSETQ. The CDR3 length is 14 residues. Deletions cut 4 bases from V and 3 bases from J, with 14 bases between. The CDR3 spells CASSGGLSDYEQYF. For the CDR3, the DNA is TGCGCCAGCAGCGGAGGACTTAGCGACTACGAGCAGTACTTC. Filled out from reference TRBV5-1 and TRBJ2-7, the complete variable domain reads KAGVTQTPRYLIKTRGQQVTLSCSPISGHRSVSWYQQTPGQGLQFLFEYFSETQRNKGNFPGRFSGRQFSNSRSEMNVSTLELGDSALYLCASSGGLSDYEQYFGPGTRLTVT.

The rearrangement joins TRBV6-5 to TRBJ1-2; 12 nucleotides line up with TRBD1. Germline trimming cut 0 bases from V and 2 bases from J; bases unmatched to any gene: 10. From germline, CDR1 is MNHEY and CDR2 SVGAGI. The length of the CDR3 is 19 residues. The CDR3 nucleotides read TGTGCCAGCAGTTACTCGAGTGGGACAGGGGGCGGGTGGAACTATGGCTACACCTTC. Amino acid sequence: CASSYSSGTGGGWNYGYTF.

This chain joins TRBV4-2 and TRBJ1-4, with TRBD1 matching over 7 bases. The CDR3 runs to 16 residues. The germline V gene has CDR1 LGHNA and CDR2 YNFKEQ. With V trimmed by 0 bases and J by 13 bases, 14 bases remained unmatched. CDR3 DNA sequence: TGTGCCAGCAGCCAAGATTGGGACAGTCGGAATCAAAGACTGTTTTTT. Amino acid sequence: CASSQDWDSRNQRLFF.

In its sample, this clonotype was seen a few times. The chain couples TRBV29-1 to TRBJ2-1; 9 nucleotides agree with TRBD2. Germline CDR1 and CDR2: SQVTM and ANQGSEA. CDR3 size: 13 residues. Trimming removed 4 bases from V and 5 bases from J; junction bases left unmatched: 3. CDR3 loop: CSVGLAVDNEQFF. For the CDR3, the DNA is TGCAGCGTTGGACTAGCGGTTGACAATGAGCAGTTCTTC.

In the case of this clonotype: No conserved phenylalanine or tryptophan ends this CDR3, so it is likely a read error. The rearrangement uses TRBV6-2 or TRBV6-3 and TRBJ2-7, with 11 bases matching TRBD2. From germline, CDR1 is MNHEY and CDR2 SVGEGT. Trimming cost V 5 bases and J 5 bases; bases outside gene matches: 8. The CDR3 consists of 15 residues. As DNA, the CDR3 is TGTGCCAGCAGTCCGACTAGCGGGACAGTGGACGAGCAGTACTTG. This codes for CASSPTSGTVDEQYL.

This clonotype was observed a handful of times. The rearrangement uses TRBV5-1 and TRBJ2-7; 11 bases map to TRBD2. Trimming took 0 bases from V and 4 from J; bases not matched to a gene: 9. This CDR3 has 17 residues. The germline V gene encodes CDR1 SGHRS and CDR2 YFSETQ. Written as DNA, the CDR3 is TGCGCCAGCAGCTTGGGTACTCCGGGACTAGCGGTTTACGAGCAGTACTTC. Translated: CASSLGTPGLAVYEQYF.

This clonotype was seen a handful of times. The chain couples TRBV12-3 or TRBV12-4 to TRBJ2-2, with D uncertain. The V gene lost 2 bases and the J gene lost 9 bases, with 13 bases spanning the gap. The CDR3 is 14 residues long. The CDR3, as DNA: TGTGCCAGCAGTTTATCGGGCCTTGCTAGGGAGCTGTTTTTT. Its translation is CASSLSGLARELFF.

The chain has TRBV10-3 and TRBJ2-3; D gene unclear. The CDR3 consists of 12 residues. Trimming removed 4 bases at V and 4 bases at J, with 6 bases between. Per the germline V gene, CDR1 is ENHRY and CDR2 is SYGVKD. CDR3 sequence (DNA): TGTGCCATCAGTGTTGCGGCAGATACGCAGTATTTT. Translating gives CAISVAADTQYF.

This clonotype was counted a few times. The gene calls are TRBV18 and TRBJ2-1; 7 nucleotides align to TRBD1. From germline, CDR1 is KGHSH and CDR2 LQKENI. Losses at the gene ends were 4 bases for V and 2 bases for J; bases not matched to a gene: 5. The CDR3 sequence is 15 residues long. The CDR3 protein is CASSLQGSPYNEQFF. CDR3 nucleotides: TGTGCCAGCTCACTACAGGGGAGCCCCTACAATGAGCAGTTCTTC.

This clonotype occurred a few times. The chain couples TRBV12-3 or TRBV12-4 to TRBJ2-2; TRBD1 aligns across 8 bases. V trimming: 3 bases; J trimming: 4 bases; junction bases outside the gene matches: 10. CDR3 length equals 17 residues. CDR3 residues: CASSLGIGQGSTGELFF. Written as DNA, the CDR3 is TGTGCCAGCAGTTTGGGGATCGGACAGGGAAGCACCGGGGAGCTGTTTTTT.

Ten or more counts support this clonotype. J is TRBJ2-3 and V is TRBV29-1; D is unclear. Trimming stripped 4 bases from V and 1 base from J, with 9 bases between. The CDR3 has 13 amino acids. Germline V gene lookup returns CDR1 SQVTM and CDR2 ANQGSEA. DNA for the CDR3: TGCAGCGTTGTGCGTGGGGGCACAGATACGCAGTATTTT. This codes for CSVVRGGTDTQYF.

The gene calls are TRBV24-1 and TRBJ2-3, with D maybe TRBD1 (6 bases). The CDR3 has 15 amino acids. Trimming took off 4 bases at V and 2 bases at J, with 12 bases between the two ends. Germline loops: CDR1 KGHDR, CDR2 SFDVKD. CDR3 sequence reads: CATSEPDRFTDTQYF. CDR3 nucleotide sequence: TGTGCCACCAGTGAACCGGACAGATTCACAGATACGCAGTATTTT.

The gene calls are TRBV7-3 and TRBJ2-7; 10 bases align to TRBD2. Trimming removed 4 bases from V and 0 bases from J; junction bases left unmatched: 3. Germline V gives CDR1 SGHTA, CDR2 FQGTGA. The CDR3 has 15 amino acids. The CDR3 region has the DNA TGTGCCAGCAGCTCCCTAGCGGGAGTCTCCTACGAGCAGTACTTC. Protein: CASSSLAGVSYEQYF.

This clonotype came up a few times. J is TRBJ1-1 and V is TRBV5-1; D gene uncertain. Germline V gene lookup returns CDR1 SGHRS and CDR2 YFSETQ. This CDR3 is built from 12 residues. V was clipped by 3 bases and J by 3 bases, with 6 bases between them. CDR3 nucleotide sequence: TGCGCCAGCAGCTCCTTAGACACTGAAGCTTTCTTT. Translation: CASSSLDTEAFF. The whole variable domain, filled in from reference TRBV5-1 and TRBJ1-1, reads KAGVTQTPRYLIKTRGQQVTLSCSPISGHRSVSWYQQTPGQGLQFLFEYFSETQRNKGNFPGRFSGRQFSNSRSEMNVSTLELGDSALYLCASSSLDTEAFFGQGTRLTVV.

As for this clonotype: A read error may explain this, as a much larger clone is one base away. The chain has TRBV11-1 and TRBJ2-3, with 7 bases lining up with TRBD1. The CDR3 contains 18 residues. The germline gives CDR1 SGHAT, CDR2 FQDESV (reference sequence). The CDR3 loop reads CAGSSSPYGTAFTDTQYF. DNA of the CDR3: TGTGCCGGCAGCTCCTCACCGTACGGGACAGCATTCACAGATACGCAGTATTTT.

This clonotype has only a few counts. V is TRBV7-9 and J is TRBJ2-1, with D possibly matching TRBD1 (5 bases). Per the germline V gene, CDR1 is SEHNR and CDR2 is FQNEAQ (reference sequence). CDR3 size: 15 residues. V was trimmed by 0 bases and J by 3 bases, leaving 9 bases between them. The CDR3 here is CASSLAEGVYNEQFF. CDR3 in DNA: TGTGCCAGCAGCTTAGCGGAAGGGGTCTACAATGAGCAGTTCTTC.

The chain employs TRBV7-2 and TRBJ2-1, with D hard to call. Germline V lookup: CDR1 SGHTA, CDR2 FQGNSA. The CDR3 runs to 14 residues. The V gene lost 1 base and the J gene lost 5 bases, with 9 bases spanning the gap. The CDR3 spells CASSLDLADNEQFF. The CDR3, as DNA: TGTGCCAGCAGCTTAGATCTGGCGGACAATGAGCAGTTCTTC.

This clonotype was seen a few times. V usage is TRBV18 and J usage is TRBJ2-7; D perhaps matches TRBD2 (7 bases). Germline V gene data show CDR1 as KGHSH and CDR2 as LQKENI. The CDR3 consists of 15 residues. Trimming removed 7 bases at V and 0 bases at J, with 16 bases between. This CDR3 reads CASCAGADYSYEQYF. CDR3 sequence (DNA): TGTGCCAGCTGCGCGGGGGCGGACTACTCCTACGAGCAGTACTTC.

The J gene is TRBJ2-5, the V gene TRBV24-1, with TRBD1 matching over 12 bases. Per germline, CDR1 KGHDR and CDR2 SFDVKD. Trimming removed 4 bases from V and 6 bases from J; junction bases left unmatched: 5. This CDR3 has 15 residues. This chain's CDR3 is CATSEYGTGGQTQYF. As DNA, the CDR3 is TGTGCCACCAGTGAATACGGGACAGGGGGCCAGACCCAGTACTTC.

The CDR3 DNA reads TGTGCCAGCAGCGTCTTGGGACCAGCATCCGGGGAGCTGTTTTTT. Encoded protein: CASSVLGPASGELFF. This chain joins TRBV9 and TRBJ2-2; D might be TRBD1 or TRBD2, each matching 5 bases. The CDR3 is 15 residues long. CDR1 and CDR2 from the germline V gene are SGDLS and YYNGEE. V was cut by 2 bases and J by 6 bases, with 14 bases left in between.